The clone carrying this T cell receptor (beta chain) was counted a few times. What it binds is unknown. The sample comes from a study of T-cell memory formation after mild COVID-19. Overall study: TCR clusters mostly belonged to single donors.

After 5'RACE with constant-segment primers, TCR alpha and TCR beta cDNA libraries carrying sample barcodes and UMIs were obtained. From the 5' RACE reads, TCRdb called clonotypes with MiXCR, one entry per CDR3 protein. The sample records about 290,000 distinct CDR3 sequences, approximately 15% being singletons. Findings and limits, study-wide: Cross-reactive memory appears to have joined, as suggested by some responding clones showing up in pre-infection memory.

Deletions cut 1 base from V and 1 base from J, with 20 bases between. Germline CDR1 reads DFQATT; CDR2 reads SNEGSKA (reference sequence). CDR3 size: 18 residues. What was sequenced was PBMCs or a T cell subset sorted from them (not recorded which). The chain couples TRBV20-1 to TRBJ2-1; weak D call: TRBD2 (6 bases). The sequence was obtained from a man younger than 35 who had mild COVID-19 (a few samples of this study predate the infection). Cell type and time point are not known. CDR3 in amino acids: CSARGAVLASASYNEQFF. The CDR3 DNA reads TGCAGTGCTAGAGGGGCCGTCCTGGCTAGCGCGTCCTACAATGAGCAGTTCTTC.